This TCR beta chain was found in a study of blood T cells in healthy people across ages. General study points: Calculation of diversity from one million T cells yielded estimates considered to be underestimates.

Regarding this clonotype: Its antigen is not identified.

The CDR3 has 18 amino acids. Germline loops: CDR1 SGHRS, CDR2 YFSETQ. Trimming at V came to 4 bases and at J to 7 bases, leaving 20 bases not matched to a gene. PCR was performed a second time for about 7 to 12 cycles using a sample-barcoded 5' primer and a J-beta primer mix. TCRdb ran MiXCR on the 5' RACE reads and lists one entry per CDR3 protein. This sample has about 930,000 distinct CDR3 sequences, with about 27% found just once. This sample also appeared in a second study, on T cells of mothers and their children.

The sequencing input was blood. This sequence was found in a woman in her thirties or forties in good health. V and J are TRBV5-1 and TRBJ2-7; TRBD2 matches 10 bases. Written as DNA, the CDR3 is TGCGCCAGCAGCAAACCCCCGGGACTAGCGCGCTCCTACAATGAGCAGTACTTC. Encoded protein: CASSKPPGLARSYNEQYF.